This T cell receptor beta chain was documented in a study of cytomegalovirus exposure and HLA in healthy donors. Study at large: From 170 million or so T cells, an earlier analysis saw approximately 110 million unique TCR beta sequences. Tens of millions of unique TCRs from HLA-typed donors made up an early data release. Study observations and caveats: Productive status was seen about 90% or about 30% of the time for most TCR beta V segments in an earlier analysis. The Asian-associated ancestry cluster reportedly had fewer N-insertions than the approximately 700-donor mean in a later analysis.

Note on this clone: Antigen: not known.

Researchers ran the PCR with 60 Vbeta and 13 Jbeta primers. Clones were read by immunoSEQ multiplex PCR, and TCRdb kept only the in-frame ones, dropping some. Among about 200,000 clones, about four fifths were seen once, and the ten largest hold about 1.8%. The origin of this receptor is a man aged 18-30 years in good health and CMV-seronegative. What was sequenced was PBMCs.

Here the CDR3 reads CASSQDGQGHDTQYF. The CDR3 coding sequence is TGCGCCAGCAGCCAAGATGGACAGGGTCACGATACGCAGTATTTT. V and J are TRBV4-1 and TRBJ2-3; TRBD1 agrees at 8 bases. Germline V gene data show CDR1 as MGHRA and CDR2 as YSYEKL. This CDR3 has 15 amino acids. J lost 6 bases, V lost 0 bases, and 5 bases had no gene match.